This TCR beta chain appears in the sequencing data of a study of control samples from healthy donors and cancer patients. The CDR3 totals 15 residues. Trimming left V 8 bases short and J 4 bases short, with 17 bases between. CDR1 is LNHDA and CDR2 is SQIVND in the germline V gene (reference sequence). TCRdb keeps only in-frame clones here, not all; method: immunoSEQ multiplex PCR. Of around 90,000 clones in the sample, approximately 86% were seen once. The origin of this receptor is a man aged 30-40 years in good health. This sequence joins TRBV19 and TRBJ2-2; perhaps TRBD1 as D (6 bases). The sequencing sample was made of blood. The CDR3 spells CASCSPSRGTGELFF. Written as DNA, the CDR3 is TGTGCCAGTTGTAGCCCTTCCAGGGGCACCGGGGAGCTGTTTTTT. The full variable domain, with the rest looked up from reference TRBV19 and TRBJ2-2, is DGGITQSPKYLFRKEGQNVTLSCEQNLNHDAMYWYRQDPGQGLRLIYYSQIVNDFQKGDIAEGYSVSREKKESFPLTVTSAQKNPTAFYLCASCSPSRGTGELFFGEGSRLTVL.